The source of this T cell receptor (beta chain) is a study of cytomegalovirus exposure and HLA in healthy donors. Regarding this clone: Its antigen is undetermined.

CDR1 is MNHNS and CDR2 is SASEGT in the germline V gene. Trimming took 2 bases from V and 3 from J, leaving 11 bases between them. This CDR3 has 14 amino acids. Broader study findings: In vitro, a few CMV-associated chains proved specific for CMV antigens.

This table comes from immunoSEQ multiplex PCR, and its TCRdb copy is limited to in-frame clones, with some not included. This sample has around 170,000 clones, with about 88% found just once. The receptor was isolated from a young man in good health and CMV-seronegative. Sequencing was carried out using PBMCs. The chain recombines TRBV6-1 with TRBJ2-7; D gene unclear. The DNA of the CDR3 is TGTGCCAGCAGTGAACTAGGAACAAACTACGAGCAGTACGTC. The encoded protein is CASSELGTNYEQYV.